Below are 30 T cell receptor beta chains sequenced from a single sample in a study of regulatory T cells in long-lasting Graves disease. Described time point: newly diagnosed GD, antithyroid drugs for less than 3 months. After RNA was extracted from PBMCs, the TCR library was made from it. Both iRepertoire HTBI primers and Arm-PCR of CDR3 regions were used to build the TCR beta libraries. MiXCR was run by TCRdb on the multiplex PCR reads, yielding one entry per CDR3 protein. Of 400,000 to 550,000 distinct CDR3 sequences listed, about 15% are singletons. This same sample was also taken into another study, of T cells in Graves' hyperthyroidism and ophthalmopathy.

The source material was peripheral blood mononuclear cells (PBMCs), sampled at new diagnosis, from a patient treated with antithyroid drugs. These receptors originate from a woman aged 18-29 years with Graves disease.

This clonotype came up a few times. The CDR3 DNA is TGTGCCAGTAGTAGTTTCGTTGCGGGAGTCGGTTCGTTTGAGCAGTTCTTC. It translates to CASSSFVAGVGSFEQFF. The gene calls are TRBV19 and TRBJ2-1; 7 bases match TRBD2. CDR3 length equals 17 residues. CDR1 and CDR2 (germline): LNHDA, SQIVND (reference sequence). The V segment lost 4 bases and the J segment 9 bases; nucleotides outside the gene matches: 18.

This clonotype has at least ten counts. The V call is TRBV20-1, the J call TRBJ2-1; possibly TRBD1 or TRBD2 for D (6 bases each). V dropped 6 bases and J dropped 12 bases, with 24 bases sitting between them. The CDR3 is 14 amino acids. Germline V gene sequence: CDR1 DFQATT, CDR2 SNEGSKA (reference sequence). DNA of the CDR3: TGCAGTGCCGTCCCGGGACTTCCGAAGGGGGGGCAGTTCTTC. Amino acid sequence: CSAVPGLPKGGQFF.

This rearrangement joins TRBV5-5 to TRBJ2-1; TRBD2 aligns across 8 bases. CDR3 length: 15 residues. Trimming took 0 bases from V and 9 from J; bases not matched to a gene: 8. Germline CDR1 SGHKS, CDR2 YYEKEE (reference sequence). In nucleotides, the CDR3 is TGTGCCAGCAGCTTGGTCGGGAGGGCCCTCGGTGAGCAGTTCTTC. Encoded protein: CASSLVGRALGEQFF.

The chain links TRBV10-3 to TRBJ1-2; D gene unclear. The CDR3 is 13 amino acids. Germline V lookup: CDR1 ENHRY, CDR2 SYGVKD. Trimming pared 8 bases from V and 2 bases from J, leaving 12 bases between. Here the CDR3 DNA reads TGTGCCATCTCCGCGGGCGTAAACTATGGCTACACCTTC. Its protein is CAISAGVNYGYTF.

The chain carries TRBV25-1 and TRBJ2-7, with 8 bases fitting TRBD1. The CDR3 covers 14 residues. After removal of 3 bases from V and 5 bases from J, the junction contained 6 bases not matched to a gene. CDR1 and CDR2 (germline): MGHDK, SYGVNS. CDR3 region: CASSDDRGHDEQYF. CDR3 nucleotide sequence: TGTGCCAGCAGTGATGACAGGGGCCATGACGAGCAGTACTTC.

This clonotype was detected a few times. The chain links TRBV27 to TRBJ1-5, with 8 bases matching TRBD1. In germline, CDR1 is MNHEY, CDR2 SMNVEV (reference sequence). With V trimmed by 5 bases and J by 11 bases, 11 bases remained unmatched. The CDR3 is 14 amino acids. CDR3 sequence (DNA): TGTGCCAGCAGTGCCCAGACAGGGGTGGGAGCCCAGCATTTT. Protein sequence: CASSAQTGVGAQHF.

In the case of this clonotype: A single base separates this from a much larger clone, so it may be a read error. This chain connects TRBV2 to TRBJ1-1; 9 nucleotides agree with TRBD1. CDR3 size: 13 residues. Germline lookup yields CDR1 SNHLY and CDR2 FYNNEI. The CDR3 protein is CAGSGQGTTEAFF. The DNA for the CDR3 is TGTGCCGGCAGCGGACAGGGGACCACTGAAGCTTTCTTT.

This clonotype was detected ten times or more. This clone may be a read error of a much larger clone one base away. CDR3 nucleotide sequence: TGTGCCAGCTCTAGCGGGAACACAGATACGCAGTATTTT. It encodes CASSSGNTDTQYF. V usage is TRBV28 and J usage is TRBJ2-3, with TRBD2 matching 9 bases. J lost 2 bases, V lost 8 bases, and 2 bases had no gene match. The CDR3 is 13 amino acids. Germline CDR1 is MDHEN and CDR2 is SYDVKM.

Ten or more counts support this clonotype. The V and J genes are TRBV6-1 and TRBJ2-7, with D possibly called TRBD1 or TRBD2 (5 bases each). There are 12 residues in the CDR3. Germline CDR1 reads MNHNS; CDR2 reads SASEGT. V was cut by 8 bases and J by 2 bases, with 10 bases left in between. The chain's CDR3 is CASRDATYEQYF. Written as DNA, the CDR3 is TGTGCCAGCCGGGACGCGACCTACGAGCAGTACTTC.

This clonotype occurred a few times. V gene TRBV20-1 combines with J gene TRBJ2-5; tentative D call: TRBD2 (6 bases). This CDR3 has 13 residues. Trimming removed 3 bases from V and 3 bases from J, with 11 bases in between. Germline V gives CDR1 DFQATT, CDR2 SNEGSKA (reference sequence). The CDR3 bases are TGCAGTGCTAGGAATCTAGCGAAAGAGACCCAGTACTTC. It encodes CSARNLAKETQYF.

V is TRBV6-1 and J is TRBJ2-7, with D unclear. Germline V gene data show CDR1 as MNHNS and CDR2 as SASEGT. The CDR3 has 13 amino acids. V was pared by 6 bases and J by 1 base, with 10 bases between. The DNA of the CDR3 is TGTGCCAGCAGACCCGGACCGTCCTACGAGCAGTACTTC. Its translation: CASRPGPSYEQYF.

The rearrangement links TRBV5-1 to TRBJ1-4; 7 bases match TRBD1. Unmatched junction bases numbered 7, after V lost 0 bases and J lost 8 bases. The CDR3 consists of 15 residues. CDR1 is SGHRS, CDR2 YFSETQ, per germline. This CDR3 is CASSLGGGGKEKLFF. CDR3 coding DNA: TGCGCCAGCAGCTTGGGTGGAGGGGGCAAGGAAAAACTGTTTTTT.

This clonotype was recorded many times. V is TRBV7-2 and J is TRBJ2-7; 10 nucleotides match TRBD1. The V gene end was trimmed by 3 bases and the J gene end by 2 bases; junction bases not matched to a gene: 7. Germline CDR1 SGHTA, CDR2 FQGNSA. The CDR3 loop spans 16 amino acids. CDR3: CASSLRAGTGAYEQYF. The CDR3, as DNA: TGTGCCAGCAGCTTGAGGGCCGGGACAGGGGCCTACGAGCAGTACTTC.

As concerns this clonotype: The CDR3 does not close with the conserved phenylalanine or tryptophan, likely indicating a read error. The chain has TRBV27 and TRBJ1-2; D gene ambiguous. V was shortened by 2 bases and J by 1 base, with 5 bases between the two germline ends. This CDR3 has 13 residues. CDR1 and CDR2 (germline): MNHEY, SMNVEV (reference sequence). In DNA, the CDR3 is TGTGCCAGCAGTTTACAGGTTAACTATGGCTACACCCTC. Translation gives CASSLQVNYGYTL.

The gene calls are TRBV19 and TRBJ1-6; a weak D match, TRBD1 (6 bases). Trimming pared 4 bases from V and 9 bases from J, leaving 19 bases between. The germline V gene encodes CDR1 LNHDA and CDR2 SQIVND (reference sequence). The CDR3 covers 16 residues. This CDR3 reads CASSNRGHFTSSPLHF. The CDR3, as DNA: TGTGCCAGTAGTAATAGGGGACATTTCACCTCTTCACCCCTCCACTTT. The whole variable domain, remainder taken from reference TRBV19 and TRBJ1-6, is DGGITQSPKYLFRKEGQNVTLSCEQNLNHDAMYWYRQDPGQGLRLIYYSQIVNDFQKGDIAEGYSVSREKKESFPLTVTSAQKNPTAFYLCASSNRGHFTSSPLHFGNGTRLTVT.

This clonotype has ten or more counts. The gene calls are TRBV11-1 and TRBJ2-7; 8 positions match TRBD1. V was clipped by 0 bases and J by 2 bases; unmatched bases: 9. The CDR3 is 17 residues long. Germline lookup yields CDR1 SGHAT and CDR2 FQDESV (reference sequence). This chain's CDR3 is CASSLARGPGQAYEQYF. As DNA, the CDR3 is TGTGCCAGCAGCTTAGCAAGGGGACCGGGACAGGCCTACGAGCAGTACTTC.

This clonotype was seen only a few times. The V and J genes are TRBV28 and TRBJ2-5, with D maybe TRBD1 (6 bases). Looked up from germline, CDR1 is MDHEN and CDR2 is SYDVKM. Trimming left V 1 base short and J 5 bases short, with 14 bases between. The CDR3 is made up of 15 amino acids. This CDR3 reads CASSLYNRVGETQYF. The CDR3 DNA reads TGTGCCAGCAGTTTATATAACAGGGTGGGGGAGACCCAGTACTTC.

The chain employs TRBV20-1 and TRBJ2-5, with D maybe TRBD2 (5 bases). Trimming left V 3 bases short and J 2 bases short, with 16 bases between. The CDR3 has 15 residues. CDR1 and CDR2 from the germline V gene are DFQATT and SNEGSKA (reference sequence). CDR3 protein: CSARDLVAFQETQYF. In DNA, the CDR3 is TGCAGTGCTAGGGATTTGGTAGCGTTTCAAGAGACCCAGTACTTC.

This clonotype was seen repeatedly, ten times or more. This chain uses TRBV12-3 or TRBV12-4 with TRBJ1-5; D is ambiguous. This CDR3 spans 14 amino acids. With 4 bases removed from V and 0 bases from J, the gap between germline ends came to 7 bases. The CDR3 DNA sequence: TGTGCCAGCAGTTCCCACAATAGCAATCAGCCCCAGCATTTT. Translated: CASSSHNSNQPQHF.

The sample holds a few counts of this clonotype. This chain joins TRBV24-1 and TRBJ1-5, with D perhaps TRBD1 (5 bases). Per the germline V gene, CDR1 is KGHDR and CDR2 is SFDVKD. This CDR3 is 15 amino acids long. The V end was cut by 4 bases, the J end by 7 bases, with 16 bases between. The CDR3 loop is CATSDGAFSGQPQHF. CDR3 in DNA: TGTGCCACCAGTGACGGGGCCTTTTCCGGACAGCCCCAGCATTTT.

The CDR3 coding sequence is TGCAGCGTTGAATCCAACAGGATAAGCACAGATACGCAGTATTTT. Its protein is CSVESNRISTDTQYF. The rearrangement links TRBV29-1 to TRBJ2-3; D is possibly TRBD1 (5 bases). V was pared by 2 bases and J by 0 bases, with 12 bases between. Germline CDR1 reads SQVTM; CDR2 reads ANQGSEA. The CDR3 has 15 amino acids.

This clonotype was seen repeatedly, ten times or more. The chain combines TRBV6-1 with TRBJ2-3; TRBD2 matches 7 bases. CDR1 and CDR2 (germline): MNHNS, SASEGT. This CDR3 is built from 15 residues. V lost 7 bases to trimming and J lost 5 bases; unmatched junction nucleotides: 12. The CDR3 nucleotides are TGTGCCAGCACCGACGGACTAGGACGGGGAGATACGCAGTATTTT. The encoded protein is CASTDGLGRGDTQYF.

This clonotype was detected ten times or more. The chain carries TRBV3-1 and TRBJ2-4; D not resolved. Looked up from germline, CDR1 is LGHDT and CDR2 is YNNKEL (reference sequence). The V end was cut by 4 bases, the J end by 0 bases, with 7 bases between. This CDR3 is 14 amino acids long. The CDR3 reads CASSPGEAKNIQYF. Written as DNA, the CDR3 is TGTGCCAGCAGCCCTGGGGAAGCCAAAAACATTCAGTACTTC.

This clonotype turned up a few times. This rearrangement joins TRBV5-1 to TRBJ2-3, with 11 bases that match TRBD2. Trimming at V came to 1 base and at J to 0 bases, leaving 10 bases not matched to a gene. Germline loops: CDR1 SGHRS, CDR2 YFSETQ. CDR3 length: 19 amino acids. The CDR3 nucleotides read TGCGCCAGCAGCTTGTTTCCCCTAGCGGGAGGATCCAGCACAGATACGCAGTATTTT. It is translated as CASSLFPLAGGSSTDTQYF. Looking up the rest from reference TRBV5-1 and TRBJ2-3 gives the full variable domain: KAGVTQTPRYLIKTRGQQVTLSCSPISGHRSVSWYQQTPGQGLQFLFEYFSETQRNKGNFPGRFSGRQFSNSRSEMNVSTLELGDSALYLCASSLFPLAGGSSTDTQYFGPGTRLTVL.

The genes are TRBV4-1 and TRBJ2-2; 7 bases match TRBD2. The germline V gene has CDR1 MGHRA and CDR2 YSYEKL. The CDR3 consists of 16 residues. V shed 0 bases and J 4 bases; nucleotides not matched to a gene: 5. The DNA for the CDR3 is TGCGCCAGCAGCCAAGACGGGACTATAACCACCGGGGAGCTGTTTTTT. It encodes CASSQDGTITTGELFF.

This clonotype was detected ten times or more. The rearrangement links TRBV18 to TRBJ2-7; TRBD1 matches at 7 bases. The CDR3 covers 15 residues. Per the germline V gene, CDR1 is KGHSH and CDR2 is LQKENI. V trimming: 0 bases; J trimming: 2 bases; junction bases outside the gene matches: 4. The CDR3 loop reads CASSPPGQRTYEQYF. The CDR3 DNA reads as TGTGCCAGCTCACCACCGGGACAGCGAACCTACGAGCAGTACTTC.

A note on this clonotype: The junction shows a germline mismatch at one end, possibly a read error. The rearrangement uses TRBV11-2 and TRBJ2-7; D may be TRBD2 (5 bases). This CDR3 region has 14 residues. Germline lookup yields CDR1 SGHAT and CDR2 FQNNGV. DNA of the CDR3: TGTGCCAACAGCTTAACACTAGTCTCCTACGAGCAGTACTTC. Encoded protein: CANSLTLVSYEQYF. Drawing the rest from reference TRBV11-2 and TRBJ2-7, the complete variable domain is EAGVAQSPRYKIIEKRQSVAFWCNPISGHATLYWYQQILGQGPKLLIQFQNNGVVDDSQLPKDRFSAERLKGVDSTLKIQPAKLEDSAVYLCANSLTLVSYEQYFGPGTRLTVT.

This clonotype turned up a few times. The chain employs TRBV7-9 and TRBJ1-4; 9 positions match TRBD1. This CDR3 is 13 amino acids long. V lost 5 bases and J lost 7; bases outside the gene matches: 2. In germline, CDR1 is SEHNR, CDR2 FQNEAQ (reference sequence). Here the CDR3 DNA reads TGTGCCAGCAGCAAGGGACAGGGTGAAAAACTGTTTTTT. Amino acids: CASSKGQGEKLFF.

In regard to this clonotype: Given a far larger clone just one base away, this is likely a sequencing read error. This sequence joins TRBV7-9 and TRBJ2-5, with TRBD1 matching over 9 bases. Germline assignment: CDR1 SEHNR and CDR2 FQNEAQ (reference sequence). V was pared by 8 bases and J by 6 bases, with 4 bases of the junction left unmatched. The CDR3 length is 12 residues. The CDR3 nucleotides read TGTGCCAGCGGGGACAGGGCGCAGACCCAGTACTTC. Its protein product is CASGDRAQTQYF.

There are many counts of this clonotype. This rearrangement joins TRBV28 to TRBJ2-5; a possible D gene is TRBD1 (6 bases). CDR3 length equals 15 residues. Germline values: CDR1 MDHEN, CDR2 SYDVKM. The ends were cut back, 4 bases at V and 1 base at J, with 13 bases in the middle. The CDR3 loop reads CASSSPRGAQETQYF. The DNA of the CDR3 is TGTGCCAGCAGTTCCCCCAGGGGTGCCCAAGAGACCCAGTACTTC.